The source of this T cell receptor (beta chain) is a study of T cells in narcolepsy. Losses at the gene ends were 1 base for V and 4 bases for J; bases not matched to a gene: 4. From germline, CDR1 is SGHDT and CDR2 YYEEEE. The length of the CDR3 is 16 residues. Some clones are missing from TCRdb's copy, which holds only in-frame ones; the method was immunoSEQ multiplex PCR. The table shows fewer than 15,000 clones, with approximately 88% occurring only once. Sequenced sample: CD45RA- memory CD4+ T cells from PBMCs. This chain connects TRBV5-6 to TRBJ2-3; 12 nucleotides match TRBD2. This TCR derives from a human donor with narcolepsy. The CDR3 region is CASSLPLAGGADTQYF. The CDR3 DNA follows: TGTGCCAGCAGCTTGCCCCTAGCGGGAGGGGCAGATACGCAGTATTTT.